This TCR beta chain comes out of a study of blood T cell repertoires in COVID-19. Overall study context: There were acute and convalescent COVID-19 samples, and they came from the United States, Italy and Spain. The analysed material was cDNA or gDNA that came from T cells, B-cell-depleted T cells, or PBMCs.

Authors' data handling: Counts of nucleated cells, estimated from reference gene primer amplification, were obtained. Measured with immunoSEQ multiplex PCR; TCRdb has only the in-frame clones, and not every one. Clonal size and the V and J genes are those of that table, whereas D and trimming came from the DNA. The sample consists of about 81,000 clones, roughly four fifths of them appearing once. The germline V gene has CDR1 SGHRS and CDR2 YFSETQ. V lost 4 bases to trimming and J lost 3 bases, with 11 bases between them. The CDR3 has 13 amino acids. The sequenced material came from peripheral blood. The rearrangement links TRBV5-1 to TRBJ2-7; D remains ambiguous. The receptor was derived from a human donor in a cohort sampled during active COVID-19. CDR3 DNA sequence: TGCGCCAGCAGCGAAAGTTTACTCTACGAGCAGTACTTC. Its translation is CASSESLLYEQYF.